Shown below are 31 T cell receptor beta chains from a single sample sequenced in a study of OX40 agonist ivuxolimab in advanced cancers. Libraries were prepared by immunoSEQ multiplex PCR; TCRdb keeps only in-frame clonotypes and omits some of them. The table has about 77,000 clones, around nine tenths seen once. The sequenced sample was CD4+ or CD8+ T cells sorted from blood, obtained in a trial of the OX40 agonist ivuxolimab. The origin of the receptors is an adult with an advanced solid tumor such as melanoma, head and neck, liver or kidney cancer.

The chain joins TRBV28 to TRBJ1-1; 7 nucleotides align to TRBD1. V was pared by 5 bases and J by 1 base, with 4 bases of the junction left unmatched. The germline V gene has CDR1 MDHEN and CDR2 SYDVKM. The CDR3 has 14 residues. CDR3 loop: CASSRGDRNTEAFF. CDR3 in DNA: TGTGCCAGCAGTAGGGGGGACAGGAACACTGAAGCTTTCTTT.

This clone was seen a single time. V usage is TRBV7-9 and J usage is TRBJ2-5; TRBD1 aligns across 8 bases. Germline assignment: CDR1 SEHNR and CDR2 FQNEAQ (reference sequence). V gave up 4 bases and J gave up 8 bases; unmatched junction bases: 9. The CDR3 covers 14 residues. The DNA of the CDR3 is TGTGCCAGCAGCTCTGGGACAGGTGGTGGCACCCAGTACTTC. Residues: CASSSGTGGGTQYF.

The gene calls are TRBV5-1 and TRBJ2-2; D unclear. V shed 0 bases and J shed 3 bases, with 9 bases lying between them. In germline, CDR1 is SGHRS, CDR2 YFSETQ. The CDR3 runs 15 residues. The CDR3 coding sequence is TGCGCCAGCAGCTTGGATCCCAGACACACCGGGGAGCTGTTTTTT. This codes for CASSLDPRHTGELFF. The full variable domain, rest sourced from reference TRBV5-1 and TRBJ2-2, is KAGVTQTPRYLIKTRGQQVTLSCSPISGHRSVSWYQQTPGQGLQFLFEYFSETQRNKGNFPGRFSGRQFSNSRSEMNVSTLELGDSALYLCASSLDPRHTGELFFGEGSRLTVL.

The chain carries TRBV4-1 and TRBJ1-5, with D unresolved. The CDR3 length is 17 residues. Trimming left V 5 bases short and J 0 bases short, with 17 bases between. The germline CDR1 and CDR2 sequences are MGHRA and YSYEKL. CDR3 in DNA: TGCGCCAGCAGCTTATGGCCCCGTTCGAATAGCAATCAGCCCCAGCATTTT. Encoded protein: CASSLWPRSNSNQPQHF.

The chain carries TRBV18 and TRBJ2-1; TRBD2 might be the D (5 bases). This CDR3 spans 14 amino acids. Trimming shortened V by 1 base and J by 5 bases, and 9 bases separated the two germline ends. The germline V gene encodes CDR1 KGHSH and CDR2 LQKENI. CDR3 region: CASSPLLGDNEQFF. CDR3 nucleotide sequence: TGTGCCAGCTCACCACTCCTCGGGGACAATGAGCAGTTCTTC.

This sequence joins TRBV29-1 and TRBJ2-4; 10 bases map to TRBD2. V shed 5 bases and J 0 bases; nucleotides not matched to a gene: 16. This CDR3 spans 19 amino acids. Germline CDR1 and CDR2: SQVTM and ANQGSEA. CDR3 DNA: TGCAGCGTTCGTAACCCTAGCGGGAGCCTGGGGGGAGCCAAAAACATTCAGTACTTC. Its protein product is CSVRNPSGSLGGAKNIQYF.

The CDR3 reads CSTQGDYEQYF. The CDR3 region has the DNA TGCAGTACCCAGGGGGACTACGAGCAGTACTTC. The chain couples TRBV20-1 to TRBJ2-7; 7 bases match TRBD1. Germline CDR1 and CDR2: DFQATT and SNEGSKA (reference sequence). V lost 8 bases to trimming and J lost 3 bases; unmatched junction nucleotides: 4. The CDR3 is 11 amino acids.

This chain uses TRBV2 with TRBJ2-1; TRBD2 matches at 8 bases. CDR3 length equals 13 residues. Germline loops: CDR1 SNHLY, CDR2 FYNNEI. V shed 7 bases, J shed 12 bases, and the junction held 11 bases outside the gene matches. CDR3 bases: TGTGCCAGCAATGTCGCGAGCGGGAGTTTGCAGTTCTTC. It translates to CASNVASGSLQFF. Full variable domain (missing parts from reference TRBV2 and TRBJ2-1): EPEVTQTPSHQVTQMGQEVILRCVPISNHLYFYWYRQILGQKVEFLVSFYNNEISEKSEIFDDQFSVERPDGSNFTLKIRSTKLEDSAMYFCASNVASGSLQFFGPGTRLTVL.

The chain uses TRBV19 and TRBJ2-7, with 7 bases aligning to TRBD1. V gave up 5 bases and J gave up 6 bases; unmatched junction bases: 10. Germline V CDR1 and CDR2: LNHDA, SQIVND (reference sequence). This CDR3 is 14 amino acids long. This CDR3 is CASSGGQPSSEQYF. As DNA, the CDR3 is TGTGCCAGTAGTGGGGGACAGCCTTCGTCCGAGCAGTACTTC.

V and J are TRBV25-1 and TRBJ2-1; a weak D match, TRBD2 (5 bases). V dropped 5 bases and J dropped 9 bases, with 11 bases sitting between them. CDR1 is MGHDK and CDR2 is SYGVNS in the germline V gene. This CDR3 contains 12 residues. The CDR3 DNA reads as TGTGCCAGCAGTAAACTAGTTTTTGAGCAGTTCTTC. Translation: CASSKLVFEQFF.

This chain joins TRBV14 and TRBJ2-3; maybe TRBD2 (5 bases). In germline, CDR1 is SGHDN, CDR2 FVKESK. CDR3 size: 14 residues. V lost 1 base, J lost 10 bases, and 15 bases lay in between. For the CDR3, the DNA is TGTGCCAGCAGCCAAGGGGGTTTCCCGGGATCGCAGTATTTT. Protein sequence: CASSQGGFPGSQYF.

This chain joins TRBV7-2 and TRBJ2-7; TRBD2 matches 8 bases. The V and J ends lost 2 bases and 1 base, in that order; junction bases with no gene match: 7. The CDR3 is 16 amino acids. The V gene's germline CDR1 is SGHTA and CDR2 FQGNSA. This chain's CDR3 is CASSLLAGGSSYEQYF. In DNA form, the CDR3 reads TGTGCCAGCAGCTTACTGGCGGGAGGTTCGTCCTACGAGCAGTACTTC.

In its sample, this clone was seen once. The chain carries TRBV25-1 and TRBJ2-3; D is possibly TRBD2 (6 bases). The V end was cut by 8 bases, the J end by 1 base, with 7 bases between. This CDR3 is 12 amino acids long. Germline V gene sequence: CDR1 MGHDK, CDR2 SYGVNS. Here the CDR3 reads CASASGTDTQYF. The CDR3 nucleotides read TGTGCCAGCGCTAGCGGCACAGATACGCAGTATTTT.

The gene calls are TRBV27 and TRBJ1-3; possibly TRBD1 for D (5 bases). V lost 3 bases to trimming and J lost 4 bases, with 22 bases between them. The CDR3 contains 18 residues. Germline CDR1 is MNHEY and CDR2 is SMNVEV (reference sequence). CDR3: CASSFTAPIQGGGNTIYF. In nucleotides, the CDR3 is TGTGCCAGCAGTTTTACCGCTCCCATTCAGGGAGGAGGAAACACCATATATTTT.

The chain recombines TRBV7-8 with TRBJ2-4; TRBD2 might be the D (6 bases). The V end was cut by 0 bases, the J end by 6 bases, with 15 bases between. The V gene's germline CDR1 is SGHVS and CDR2 FQNEAQ. The CDR3 is 16 amino acids. CDR3 bases: TGTGCCAGCAGCTTAGCGCTAACGGGAGCAGGAAACATTCAGTACTTC. It specifies CASSLALTGAGNIQYF. Full variable domain (outside the CDR3, taken from reference TRBV7-8 and TRBJ2-4): GAGVSQSPRYKVAKRGQDVALRCDPISGHVSLFWYQQALGQGPEFLTYFQNEAQLDKSGLPSDRFFAERPEGSVSTLKIQRTQQEDSAVYLCASSLALTGAGNIQYFGAGTRLSVL.

Regarding this clone: In the same sample, other DNA sequences code for this CDR3. CDR3 DNA sequence: TGCAGTGCAATTTACAATGAGCAGTTCTTC. This gives the protein CSAIYNEQFF. The rearrangement uses TRBV20-1 and TRBJ2-1; unclear D gene. There are 10 residues in the CDR3. CDR1 is DFQATT, CDR2 SNEGSKA, per germline (reference sequence). V lost 6 bases and J 4 bases, leaving 4 bases between the germline ends.

The chain recombines TRBV7-2 with TRBJ1-3, with D possibly matching TRBD1 (5 bases). Trimming stripped 4 bases from V and 4 bases from J, with 14 bases between. Germline values: CDR1 SGHTA, CDR2 FQGNSA. This CDR3 has 15 amino acids. The DNA of the CDR3 is TGTGCCAGCAGCTCTCAGGGAGGAGGGGGAAACACCATATATTTT. It encodes CASSSQGGGGNTIYF.

The rearrangement links TRBV4-2 to TRBJ2-3; 9 bases are shared with TRBD2. In germline, CDR1 is LGHNA, CDR2 YNFKEQ. The CDR3 has 16 amino acids. Trimming cost V 1 base and J 4 bases; bases outside gene matches: 6. CDR3 sequence reads: CASSQGSSGNPDTQYF. In DNA form, the CDR3 reads TGTGCCAGCAGCCAAGGATCTAGCGGGAACCCAGATACGCAGTATTTT.

J is TRBJ2-7 and V is TRBV5-5, with no clear D. The CDR3 runs to 16 residues. The germline gives CDR1 SGHKS, CDR2 YYEKEE (reference sequence). With 3 bases removed from V and 0 bases from J, the gap between germline ends came to 16 bases. The CDR3 coding sequence is TGTGCCAGCAGCTACCTTGTGGTGTCAAGCTCCTACGAGCAGTACTTC. Protein product: CASSYLVVSSSYEQYF.

V and J are TRBV18 and TRBJ2-5, with D uncertain. This CDR3 region has 14 residues. Germline V gene sequence: CDR1 KGHSH, CDR2 LQKENI. Deletions cut 3 bases from V and 0 bases from J, with 8 bases between. The CDR3 protein is CASSPTRNQETQYF. DNA of the CDR3: TGTGCCAGCTCACCTACGCGGAACCAAGAGACCCAGTACTTC.

This chain connects TRBV4-2 to TRBJ2-6, with D possibly TRBD2 on 5 matching bases. CDR1 LGHNA and CDR2 YNFKEQ come from the germline V gene. The V gene lost 4 bases and the J gene lost 1 base, with 8 bases spanning the gap. The CDR3 has 15 amino acids. CDR3 sequence reads: CASSPSGSGANVLTF. For the CDR3, the DNA is TGTGCCAGCAGCCCATCGGGGTCTGGGGCCAACGTCCTGACTTTC.

CDR3 sequence reads: CASSPSGTLNTGELFF. DNA for the CDR3: TGTGCCAGCAGCCCCTCGGGGACCCTGAACACCGGGGAGCTGTTTTTT. The chain links TRBV7-3 to TRBJ2-2; D possibly uses TRBD1 or TRBD2 (5 bases each). The V and J ends lost 5 bases and 1 base respectively, with 14 bases between them. In germline, CDR1 is SGHTA, CDR2 FQGTGA. The CDR3 is 16 residues long.

The V gene is TRBV4-1, the J gene TRBJ1-2; a possible D gene is TRBD1 (6 bases). Deletions cut 4 bases from V and 4 bases from J, with 13 bases between. Germline lookup yields CDR1 MGHRA and CDR2 YSYEKL. The CDR3 spans 14 residues. The CDR3 protein is CASSRGGAVYGYTF. The CDR3 nucleotides read TGCGCCAGCAGCCGAGGGGGGGCGGTCTATGGCTACACCTTC.

V is TRBV29-1 and J is TRBJ2-1, with D possibly being TRBD1 (5 bases). The CDR3 covers 14 residues. The germline V and J ends were trimmed by 4 bases and 1 base, with 11 bases remaining between them. Per the germline V gene, CDR1 is SQVTM and CDR2 is ANQGSEA. CDR3 amino acids: CSVVRGSSYNEQFF. CDR3 bases: TGCAGCGTTGTAAGGGGCTCATCCTACAATGAGCAGTTCTTC.

The V gene is TRBV6-5, the J gene TRBJ1-4, with 7 bases matching TRBD1. Trimming took 6 bases from V and 5 from J; bases not matched to a gene: 3. This CDR3 contains 13 residues. The V gene's germline CDR1 is MNHEY and CDR2 SVGAGI. CDR3 residues: CASRGTANEKLFF. Here the CDR3 DNA reads TGTGCCAGCAGGGGGACAGCAAATGAAAAACTGTTTTTT.

A few counts support this clone. The chain carries TRBV12-1 and TRBJ2-2; the DNA was not compared with TRBD2, the D call given in the table. TRBV12-1 is a documented pseudogene. The CDR3 runs 14 residues. Written as DNA, the CDR3 is TGTGCCAGCCGCCGCACGGGAATCTCCGGGGAGCTGTTTTTT. This translates into CASRRTGISGELFF.

The chain combines TRBV7-9 with TRBJ2-6; D perhaps matches TRBD1 (6 bases). CDR1 is SEHNR, CDR2 FQNEAQ, per germline (reference sequence). Deletions cut 2 bases from V and 2 bases from J, with 19 bases between. The CDR3 sequence is 19 residues long. The CDR3 reads CASSLPQGKNGPGANVLTF. CDR3 in DNA: TGTGCCAGCAGCTTACCACAGGGTAAAAACGGCCCTGGGGCCAACGTCCTGACTTTC.

V gene TRBV2 combines with J gene TRBJ2-2; 9 bases agree with TRBD2. Per germline, CDR1 SNHLY and CDR2 FYNNEI. The V and J ends lost 4 bases and 2 bases, in that order; junction bases with no gene match: 2. The CDR3 contains 15 residues. The CDR3 sequence is CASSGLAANTGELFF. Written as DNA, the CDR3 is TGTGCCAGCAGTGGACTAGCGGCCAACACCGGGGAGCTGTTTTTT.

The V gene is TRBV28, the J gene TRBJ2-4, with a possible D match to TRBD1 (6 bases). The CDR3 is 13 residues long. Germline CDR1 MDHEN, CDR2 SYDVKM. V shed 4 bases and J shed 6 bases, with 10 bases lying between them. CDR3 sequence reads: CASSWTVPNIQYF. DNA for the CDR3: TGTGCCAGCAGTTGGACAGTTCCAAACATTCAGTACTTC.

This clone occurred once. The V and J genes are TRBV19 and TRBJ2-2, with D possibly matching TRBD2 (5 bases). V dropped 3 bases and J dropped 7 bases, with 6 bases sitting between them. The CDR3 is 12 residues long. Germline loops: CDR1 LNHDA, CDR2 SQIVND (reference sequence). This chain's CDR3 is CASSIRGGELFF. The CDR3 DNA reads as TGTGCCAGTAGTATCCGGGGCGGGGAGCTGTTTTTT.

This clone occurred once. The chain uses TRBV7-2 and TRBJ1-1; 8 positions match TRBD1. Germline CDR1 and CDR2: SGHTA and FQGNSA. V shed 8 bases, J shed 5 bases, and the junction held 13 bases outside the gene matches. The CDR3 has 15 amino acids. The DNA of the CDR3 is TGTGCCAGCTCGAAAAGCGGACAGGGTGGAACTGAAGCTTTCTTT. It yields the protein CASSKSGQGGTEAFF.